In its sample, the clone carrying this TCR beta chain ranks as medium-sized. This entry belongs to a study of immune reconstitution after stem cell transplant in scleroderma. MiXCR, run by TCRdb on the RT-PCR reads, gives a single entry per CDR3 protein. The data show about 3,900 distinct CDR3 sequences, under 7.5% seen once. Sampling took place before or after autologous hematopoietic stem cell transplantation (not recorded which). This TCR was recovered from a female donor with systemic sclerosis.

The CDR3 loop is CSVQEGYEQYF. In DNA form, the CDR3 reads TGCAGCGTTCAGGAGGGGTACGAGCAGTACTTC. The chain has TRBV29-1 and TRBJ2-7, with D possibly matching TRBD2 (6 bases). The germline V gene encodes CDR1 SQVTM and CDR2 ANQGSEA. V shed 5 bases and J shed 4 bases, with 9 bases lying between them. The CDR3 extends over 11 amino acids.